The 25 T cell receptor beta chains presented below share a single source sample, sequenced in a study of graft-versus-host responses after intestinal transplantation. Only in-frame clones appear in the TCRdb table, and some are missing; sequencing was by immunoSEQ multiplex PCR. Found here are about 31,000 clones, about 86% of them singletons; the top ten hold more than 15%. The antigens of these receptors remain unknown. The sequencing used unstimulated CD8+ T cells sorted from spleen or lymph node cells, collected before intestinal transplant. All receptors come from a human donor who received an intestinal transplant.

The chain is built from TRBV6-4 and TRBJ1-6; 8 bases fit TRBD1. The germline CDR1 and CDR2 sequences are MRHNA and SNTAGT. V trimming: 4 bases; J trimming: 8 bases; junction bases outside the gene matches: 7. This CDR3 region has 15 residues. Here the CDR3 DNA reads TGTGCCAGCAGTGTCACCGGGACAGGTTATTCACCCCTCCACTTT. Translation gives CASSVTGTGYSPLHF.

J is TRBJ1-6 and V is TRBV4-1, with a weak D call TRBD1 (6 bases). From germline, CDR1 is MGHRA and CDR2 YSYEKL. Trimming shortened V by 1 base and J by 10 bases, and 17 bases separated the two germline ends. The CDR3 consists of 16 residues. The CDR3 sequence: CASSQVAGVLFSPLHF. CDR3 DNA: TGCGCCAGCAGCCAAGTCGCAGGGGTACTTTTCTCACCCCTCCACTTT.

This clone has just one count. CDR3 sequence (DNA): TGTGCCAGCAGTGTTTTGGGGGGTGAAGCTTTCTTT. Its protein is CASSVLGGEAFF. V usage is TRBV2 and J usage is TRBJ1-1; the D gene is possibly TRBD1 (5 bases). This CDR3 is 12 amino acids long. Looked up from germline, CDR1 is SNHLY and CDR2 is FYNNEI. V was trimmed by 4 bases and J by 7 bases, leaving 10 bases between them.

This chain links TRBV4-1 with TRBJ2-5, with D uncertain. Trimming pared 6 bases from V and 1 base from J, leaving 15 bases between. This CDR3 is built from 15 residues. Germline assignment: CDR1 MGHRA and CDR2 YSYEKL. CDR3 nucleotide sequence: TGCGCCAGCAGTCCCCGCGGAGTTCCCCAAGAGACCCAGTACTTC. It codes for CASSPRGVPQETQYF.

The chain couples TRBV27 to TRBJ2-1, with TRBD2 identical over 9 bases. This CDR3 has 13 amino acids. Trimming took 8 bases from V and 6 from J; bases not matched to a gene: 5. Germline V CDR1 and CDR2: MNHEY, SMNVEV (reference sequence). Here the CDR3 reads CASCSGSSNEQFF. The DNA of the CDR3 is TGTGCCAGCTGTAGCGGGAGTTCCAATGAGCAGTTCTTC.

The chain recombines TRBV5-1 with TRBJ2-7, with TRBD2 matching 8 bases. V lost 2 bases to trimming and J lost 3 bases; unmatched junction nucleotides: 7. This CDR3 spans 15 amino acids. Germline assignment: CDR1 SGHRS and CDR2 YFSETQ. The CDR3 is CASSLAGAGFYEQYF. The CDR3 coding sequence is TGCGCCAGCAGCTTAGCGGGGGCAGGGTTCTACGAGCAGTACTTC.

In this sample, this clone turned up once. The V call is TRBV5-1, the J call TRBJ2-1; 14 bases agree with TRBD2. The CDR3 is 16 residues long. Looked up from germline, CDR1 is SGHRS and CDR2 is YFSETQ. J was trimmed by 8 bases and V by 4 bases; bases with no gene match: 8. The CDR3 region is CASSEGLAGEIDEQFF. CDR3 sequence (DNA): TGCGCCAGCAGCGAGGGACTAGCGGGAGAAATCGATGAGCAGTTCTTC.

This clone has only one observation. The chain is built from TRBV5-6 and TRBJ1-2, with TRBD1 as a possible D gene (5 bases). V shed 0 bases and J shed 2 bases, with 14 bases lying between them. The CDR3 runs to 16 residues. CDR1 is SGHDT, CDR2 YYEEEE, per germline. CDR3 in amino acids: CASSLVKGLLNYGYTF. In DNA form, the CDR3 reads TGTGCCAGCAGCTTGGTCAAGGGGCTCCTAAACTATGGCTACACCTTC.

This chain links TRBV29-1 with TRBJ1-2; D gene ambiguous. Germline values: CDR1 SQVTM, CDR2 ANQGSEA. The CDR3 runs to 11 residues. The germline V and J ends were trimmed by 6 bases and 8 bases, with 13 bases remaining between them. CDR3 residues: CSVPWSGGYTF. The CDR3 bases are TGCAGCGTGCCCTGGTCAGGAGGCTACACCTTC. The full variable domain, completed using reference TRBV29-1 and TRBJ1-2, is SAVISQKPSRDICQRGTSLTIQCQVDSQVTMMFWYRQQPGQSLTLIATANQGSEATYESGFVIDKFPISRPNLTFSTLTVSNMSPEDSSIYLCSVPWSGGYTFGSGTRLTVV.

The chain employs TRBV6-4 and TRBJ2-3; weak D call: TRBD2 (6 bases). The V gene's germline CDR1 is MRHNA and CDR2 SNTAGT. Trimming shortened V by 6 bases and J by 0 bases, and 10 bases separated the two germline ends. The CDR3 sequence is 14 residues long. This chain's CDR3 is CASSPGLSTDTQYF. As DNA, the CDR3 is TGTGCCAGCAGCCCGGGACTCAGCACAGATACGCAGTATTTT.

This chain joins TRBV11-2 and TRBJ2-7; D gene ambiguous. This CDR3 is 12 amino acids long. The germline V gene has CDR1 SGHAT and CDR2 FQNNGV. V was shortened by 2 bases and J by 2 bases, with 4 bases between the two germline ends. The CDR3 protein is CASSLIAYEQYF. Written as DNA, the CDR3 is TGTGCCAGCAGCTTAATCGCCTACGAGCAGTACTTC.

The rearrangement uses TRBV5-1 and TRBJ2-4; weak D call: TRBD2 (6 bases). Trimming pared 0 bases from V and 0 bases from J, leaving 16 bases between. The CDR3 contains 18 residues. CDR1 is SGHRS and CDR2 is YFSETQ in the germline V gene. CDR3 protein: CASSLVVGLSLAKNIQYF. CDR3 nucleotides: TGCGCCAGCAGCTTGGTGGTGGGACTGAGTCTAGCCAAAAACATTCAGTACTTC.

This rearrangement joins TRBV6-4 to TRBJ2-3; TRBD1 aligns across 8 bases. The CDR3 is 18 amino acids. Germline CDR1 and CDR2: MRHNA and SNTAGT. J gave up 3 bases and V 4 bases, and 15 bases lay outside the gene matches. Here the CDR3 DNA reads TGTGCCAGCAGTGCCCCTCTTCCCACCGGGACAGGTACAGATACGCAGTATTTT. Its translation: CASSAPLPTGTGTDTQYF.

The genes are TRBV11-2 and TRBJ1-1, with D unresolved. There are 13 residues in the CDR3. Germline V gene sequence: CDR1 SGHAT, CDR2 FQNNGV. The V end lost 3 bases, the J end lost 3 bases, and 8 bases lay between the germline ends. The CDR3 bases are TGTGCCAGCAGCTTCGACACCCACACTGAAGCTTTCTTT. It codes for CASSFDTHTEAFF. Full variable domain (remainder filled in from reference TRBV11-2 and TRBJ1-1): EAGVAQSPRYKIIEKRQSVAFWCNPISGHATLYWYQQILGQGPKLLIQFQNNGVVDDSQLPKDRFSAERLKGVDSTLKIQPAKLEDSAVYLCASSFDTHTEAFFGQGTRLTVV.

This sequence joins TRBV10-1 and TRBJ2-3; D is uncertain. This CDR3 spans 13 amino acids. V gave up 3 bases and J gave up 5 bases, with 9 bases separating them. The germline gives CDR1 WNHNN, CDR2 SYGVQD (reference sequence). The CDR3 protein is CASSDPGEDTQYF. The CDR3 DNA sequence: TGCGCCAGCAGTGACCCCGGTGAAGATACGCAGTATTTT.

This clone was seen repeatedly, ten times or more. The chain combines TRBV29-1 with TRBJ2-7; 7 bases map to TRBD2. Unmatched junction bases numbered 1, after V lost 4 bases and J lost 1 base. In germline, CDR1 is SQVTM, CDR2 ANQGSEA. CDR3 length: 12 residues. In DNA, the CDR3 is TGCAGCGTTGGAGCGGGGTCCTACGAGCAGTACTTC. It encodes CSVGAGSYEQYF.

This chain uses TRBV28 with TRBJ2-5; 13 nucleotides agree with TRBD2. After removal of 5 bases from V and 2 bases from J, the junction contained 29 bases not matched to a gene. The CDR3 spans 24 residues. Germline values: CDR1 MDHEN, CDR2 SYDVKM. In DNA, the CDR3 is TGTGCCAGCAGTCCGATTTCGGGACTAGCGGGATGGGTCGATTTCGCGGGGGGGCAAGAGACCCAGTACTTC. This codes for CASSPISGLAGWVDFAGGQETQYF.

The chain has TRBV18 and TRBJ1-5; 7 bases map to TRBD1. This CDR3 is built from 15 residues. With V trimmed by 3 bases and J by 4 bases, 6 bases remained unmatched. The germline gives CDR1 KGHSH, CDR2 LQKENI. This CDR3 is CASSPHRGRNQPQHF. The CDR3 DNA is TGTGCCAGCTCACCCCACAGGGGAAGGAATCAGCCCCAGCATTTT.

This clone was detected only once. The chain uses TRBV28 and TRBJ2-3; tentative D call: TRBD1 (5 bases). Between the trimmed V and J ends, which lost 3 bases and 4 bases, there was a span of 14 bases. Germline values: CDR1 MDHEN, CDR2 SYDVKM. The CDR3 contains 15 residues. The CDR3 DNA is TGTGCCAGCAGTTTGGTCCAGGGCGGAGCAGATACGCAGTATTTT. Protein sequence: CASSLVQGGADTQYF.

The rearrangement joins TRBV7-9 to TRBJ2-1; maybe TRBD2 (8 bases). V lost 5 bases and J 1 base, leaving 24 bases between the germline ends. Germline V CDR1 and CDR2: SEHNR, FQNEAQ (reference sequence). The CDR3 runs 19 residues. The CDR3 is CASSPPGQSTSGSYNEQFF. CDR3 in DNA: TGTGCCAGCAGCCCTCCGGGACAGTCAACTAGCGGTTCCTACAATGAGCAGTTCTTC.

This clone was detected only a few times. The chain uses TRBV5-4 and TRBJ1-6; D perhaps matches TRBD1 (5 bases). V was pared by 3 bases and J by 3 bases, with 13 bases between. Germline V gives CDR1 SGHNT, CDR2 YYREEE (reference sequence). This CDR3 is built from 16 residues. The CDR3 nucleotides read TGTGCCAGCAGCTATGGCGGGGCTGGCTATAATTCACCCCTCCACTTT. Translation gives CASSYGGAGYNSPLHF.

The chain has TRBV30 and TRBJ2-3; TRBD2 matches 8 bases. Looked up from germline, CDR1 is GTSNPN and CDR2 is SVGIG (reference sequence). V gave up 1 base and J gave up 0 bases; unmatched junction bases: 3. This CDR3 has 15 amino acids. This chain's CDR3 is CAWSGRGGSTDTQYF. CDR3 bases: TGTGCCTGGAGTGGTCGGGGGGGGAGCACAGATACGCAGTATTTT.

The chain carries TRBV7-9 and TRBJ2-7; TRBD1 agrees at 9 bases. The CDR3 loop spans 15 amino acids. Germline loops: CDR1 SEHNR, CDR2 FQNEAQ (reference sequence). The junction had 9 bases not matched to a gene; V was cut back by 4 bases and J by 5 bases. Here the CDR3 reads CASSSGQGLAHEQYF. For the CDR3, the DNA is TGTGCCAGCAGCTCCGGACAGGGGTTGGCCCACGAGCAGTACTTC.

The chain is built from TRBV27 and TRBJ1-5; D may be TRBD1 (5 bases). V was clipped by 3 bases and J by 1 base, with 7 bases between them. The CDR3 runs to 14 residues. Germline-derived CDR1 and CDR2 are MNHEY and SMNVEV (reference sequence). The CDR3 here is CASSFGGSNQPQHF. The CDR3, as DNA: TGTGCCAGCAGTTTCGGGGGAAGCAATCAGCCCCAGCATTTT.

The chain's CDR3 is CASSLTLAGDRYYEQYF. The CDR3 DNA reads as TGTGCCAGCAGCTTAACACTAGCGGGGGACCGTTACTACGAGCAGTACTTC. The J gene is TRBJ2-7, the V gene TRBV7-9; 11 bases agree with TRBD2. J lost 3 bases, V lost 2 bases, and 9 bases had no gene match. This CDR3 is built from 17 residues. From germline, CDR1 is SEHNR and CDR2 FQNEAQ (reference sequence).